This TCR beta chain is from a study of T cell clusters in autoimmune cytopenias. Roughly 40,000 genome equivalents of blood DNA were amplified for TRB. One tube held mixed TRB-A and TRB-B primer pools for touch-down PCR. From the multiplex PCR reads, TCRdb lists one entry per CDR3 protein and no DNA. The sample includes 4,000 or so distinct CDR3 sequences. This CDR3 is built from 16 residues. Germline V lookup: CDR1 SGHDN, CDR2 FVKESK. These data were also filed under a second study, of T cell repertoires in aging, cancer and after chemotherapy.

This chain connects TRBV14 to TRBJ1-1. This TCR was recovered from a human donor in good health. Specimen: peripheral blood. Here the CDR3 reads CASSYGAPAGLVEAFF. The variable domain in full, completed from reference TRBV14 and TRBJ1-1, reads EAGVTQFPSHSVIEKGQTVTLRCDPISGHDNLYWYRRVMGKEIKFLLHFVKESKQDESGMPNNRFLAERTGGTYSTLKVQPAELEDSGVYFCASSYGAPAGLVEAFFGQGTRLTVV.